This TCR beta chain was found in a study of T cells in tuberculosis (dated by TCRdb to the late 2010s). With respect to the entire study: To characterize T cells specific for the mycobacterial lipid antigen glucose monomycolate (GMM), the study used CD1B tetramers together with high-throughput TCR immunosequencing. With under twelve people per group, a South African clinical cohort compared IGRA-negative adolescents, IGRA-positive adolescents with latent tuberculosis, and adults with active tuberculosis. PBMC from active tuberculosis patients were archived either before standard anti-tuberculosis treatment began or within 7 days of the start of that treatment.

As regards this clone: The antigen it recognizes is unknown. No quality values exist for individual bases; no much larger clone is one base distant.

TCR libraries were generated with the immunoSEQ multiplex PCR assay, using TCR-beta and/or TCR-alpha/delta assays for each sample. The Illumina high-throughput platform was used to sequence the amplified TCR libraries. The authors' pipeline ran thus. Clustering and dimensionality reduction relied on pairwise TCRdist distances among GMM-specific receptors from T cells that were either sorted ex vivo or expanded in vitro. Each clinical repertoire was scored by mean NN-distance, the average TCRdist to the nearest 10% of tetramer-positive reference sequences. GEM TCR motif frequency was calculated as the fraction of unique TCRs that matched known GEM sequences in V/J usage and CDR3 length. Linear discriminant analysis with leave-one-out cross-validation, implemented in scikit-learn, was used to classify active tuberculosis. TCRdb took this table from immuneACCESS and kept in-frame rearrangements with V and J called. Such tables lack part of the clones; where checked against another copy, unresolved V genes explain under half of the gap, and the rest is unexplained. The V and J calls and clone size were taken over from that table, and D and trimming were inferred from the DNA. The sample table lists tens of thousands of clones, nearly 90% of them with a count of one. The ten largest clones take up less than 6.5% of the sample.

This specimen's time point label, interpreted: new active TB diagnosis, blood taken before or within 7 days of starting treatment. Patients with active tuberculosis were defined as newly diagnosed, HIV-seronegative South African adults aged 18 years or older. Confirmation of active tuberculosis was obtained by positive sputum smear microscopy and/or positive M. tuberculosis culture. Immunosequencing was performed on unsorted cryopreserved PBMC, with 90,000 to 100,000 T cells per clinical donor covered on average. Broader findings and caveats from the paper: Which clinical samples got chosen depended on the availability of cryopreserved specimens, and the active tuberculosis cases were adults, whereas the controls were adolescents. Active tuberculosis TCR-alpha repertoires showed smaller mean NN-distances to GMM-specific TCRs than IGRA-negative controls, suggesting clonal expansion of these TCRs. Smaller NN-distances were partly driven by shorter CDR3-alpha lengths in active tuberculosis patients, and statistical significance was not reached for the TCR-beta difference. A classifier using the diverse GMM-specific repertoire reached approximately 90% accuracy (AUROC roughly 0.92), compared with 60% to 70% accuracy using GEM motif frequencies.

Trimmed from V: 9 bases; trimmed from J: 10 bases; junction bases lacking a gene match: 9. Taken from cysteine to phenylalanine, the CDR3 has 13 residues. The only DNA kept is the CDR3, 39 bases in frame from the first base. Via the germline V gene (reference sequence), CDR1 is LNHNV and CDR2 YYDKDF. The TCR was taken from an adult with tuberculosis. Material: PBMCs, obtained at tuberculosis diagnosis. The receptor chain draws on TRBV15 and TRBJ1-4; TRBD1 matches 9 bases in the middle. The CDR3 reads as follows: CATYTGGVGKLFF. The sequenced DNA: TGTGCCACGTATACAGGGGGCGTCGGAAAACTGTTTTTT.